One sample yielded the 21 T cell receptor beta chains listed below, sequenced in a study of cytomegalovirus exposure and HLA in healthy donors (TCRdb year 2017). Libraries were built with the immunoSEQ multiplex PCR assay. The source is immuneACCESS, and TCRdb retained only in-frame sequences with V and J called. Part of the clones is not carried over; for the studies checked, unresolved V genes explain less than half of this, and the remainder is unexplained. Counted in this sample were over 200,000 clones; roughly 84% of them appeared once. Jointly, the top ten make up over 12% of the sample. Sequencing was done on a sample of PBMCs. The receptors were sampled from a woman in her thirties in good health and CMV-seropositive.

Remarks on this clone: A junction boundary mismatches the germline segment, possibly from a read error. The chain is built from TRBV19 and TRBJ1-3, with 9 bases that match TRBD1. This CDR3 has 15 residues. Germline CDR1 is LNHDA and CDR2 is SQIVND (reference sequence). CDR3 DNA: TGTGCCAGTAGTGGAACAGGGGGCGCTGGGAACACCATATATTTT. This encodes CASSGTGGAGNTIYF.

This clone was recorded once. The chain carries TRBV27 and TRBJ2-7; possible D gene TRBD2, 6 bases. V was clipped by 4 bases and J by 6 bases, with 16 bases between them. The CDR3 extends over 14 amino acids. Germline CDR1 MNHEY, CDR2 SMNVEV (reference sequence). The CDR3 nucleotides read TGTGCCAGCAGTTCAACGGACGGGGGATCCGAGCAGTACTTC. It encodes CASSSTDGGSEQYF.

The chain combines TRBV7-3 with TRBJ2-7; D call uncertain. The CDR3 is 15 residues long. Germline CDR1 and CDR2: SGHTA and FQGTGA. The V end was cut by 0 bases, the J end by 2 bases, with 11 bases between. CDR3: CASSLTGRLPYEQYF. DNA of the CDR3: TGTGCCAGCAGCTTAACGGGCCGGCTCCCCTACGAGCAGTACTTC.

V and J are TRBV7-8 and TRBJ1-3, with 8 bases that match TRBD1. Germline trimming cut 7 bases from V and 0 bases from J; bases unmatched to any gene: 17. CDR1 is SGHVS and CDR2 is FQNEAQ in the germline V gene. CDR3 length equals 19 residues. The CDR3 spells CASNPRGRHGRSSGNTIYF. The CDR3, as DNA: TGTGCCAGCAATCCCAGGGGGCGCCATGGCAGAAGCTCTGGAAACACCATATATTTT.

This clone was recorded only once. V and J are TRBV11-3 and TRBJ2-1, with a tentative D call TRBD2 (7 bases). This CDR3 is 16 amino acids long. Between the trimmed V and J ends, which lost 4 bases and 6 bases, there was a span of 19 bases. Germline loops: CDR1 SGHNT, CDR2 YENEEA. The CDR3 here is CASSSANRGGLNEQFF. DNA of the CDR3: TGTGCCAGCAGCTCCGCAAATAGGGGGGGCCTCAATGAGCAGTTCTTC.

This sequence joins TRBV4-1 and TRBJ2-7; the D gene is possibly TRBD2 (6 bases). This CDR3 is 14 amino acids long. The V end was cut by 4 bases, the J end by 2 bases, with 12 bases between. Germline V lookup: CDR1 MGHRA, CDR2 YSYEKL. The CDR3 region has the DNA TGCGCCAGCAGCCCGGGACTCAGGCCCTACGAGCAGTACTTC. It is translated as CASSPGLRPYEQYF.

This chain uses TRBV7-2 with TRBJ1-2; the D is unclear. CDR3 length equals 13 residues. With 5 bases removed from V and 3 bases from J, the gap between germline ends came to 10 bases. Germline-derived CDR1 and CDR2 are SGHTA and FQGNSA. CDR3 amino acids: CASSPFQDYGYTF. As DNA, the CDR3 is TGTGCCAGCAGCCCATTCCAGGACTATGGCTACACCTTC.

The chain links TRBV28 to TRBJ2-7, with D possibly being TRBD2 (6 bases). V lost 7 bases to trimming and J lost 4 bases, with 17 bases between them. CDR1 is MDHEN, CDR2 SYDVKM, per germline. The CDR3 is 14 residues long. CDR3 protein: CASTRTGRGYEQYF. CDR3 DNA: TGTGCCAGCACTAGGACGGGACGGGGGTACGAGCAGTACTTC.

The chain links TRBV6-5 to TRBJ2-3; 7 nucleotides agree with TRBD2. Germline values: CDR1 MNHEY, CDR2 SVGAGI. With 2 bases clipped from V and 2 bases from J, the junction kept 4 bases outside the gene matches. The CDR3 contains 15 residues. In DNA, the CDR3 is TGTGCCAGCAGTTACGAACTAGCGACCACAGATACGCAGTATTTT. This sequence encodes CASSYELATTDTQYF.

The chain uses TRBV6-5 and TRBJ2-6, with D unresolved. V was clipped by 2 bases and J by 2 bases, with 7 bases between them. Germline V gives CDR1 MNHEY, CDR2 SVGAGI. The CDR3 is 15 residues long. As DNA, the CDR3 is TGTGCCAGCAGTTACCCGGCGACTGGGGCCAACGTCCTGACTTTC. Translating gives CASSYPATGANVLTF.

The V gene is TRBV9, the J gene TRBJ2-1, with TRBD2 as a possible D gene (5 bases). Germline CDR1 and CDR2: SGDLS and YYNGEE. The CDR3 has 17 residues. The V end was cut by 1 base, the J end by 5 bases, with 19 bases between. In DNA form, the CDR3 reads TGTGCCAGCAGCGTAACGGTAGATGAGCGGTCCCACAATGAGCAGTTCTTC. It specifies CASSVTVDERSHNEQFF.

A few counts support this clone. The CDR3: CASSSRTSGTHNEQFF. In DNA, the CDR3 is TGTGCCAGCAGCTCGCGGACTAGCGGGACACACAATGAGCAGTTCTTC. The V call is TRBV9, the J call TRBJ2-1, with TRBD2 matching 12 bases. CDR1 and CDR2 (germline): SGDLS, YYNGEE. CDR3 size: 16 residues. Trimming removed 4 bases from V and 5 bases from J; junction bases left unmatched: 7.

V gene TRBV10-3 combines with J gene TRBJ2-1; D unresolved. V was trimmed by 0 bases and J by 0 bases, leaving 9 bases between them. The CDR3 is made up of 16 amino acids. CDR1 is ENHRY and CDR2 is SYGVKD in the germline V gene. CDR3 sequence: CAISESRYRSYNEQFF. DNA of the CDR3: TGTGCCATCAGTGAGTCGCGGTACCGCTCCTACAATGAGCAGTTCTTC.

This clone was recorded only once. The gene calls are TRBV10-1 and TRBJ2-7, with 14 bases identical to TRBD2. The CDR3 extends over 15 amino acids. Trimming removed 3 bases from V and 4 bases from J; junction bases left unmatched: 2. Per germline, CDR1 WNHNN and CDR2 SYGVQD (reference sequence). The CDR3 DNA is TGCGCCAGCAGTGATGGACTAGCGGGGGGATACGAGCAGTACTTC. This codes for CASSDGLAGGYEQYF.

The chain employs TRBV28 and TRBJ1-1; D is unresolved. This CDR3 has 12 residues. The germline V gene encodes CDR1 MDHEN and CDR2 SYDVKM. The V end lost 6 bases, the J end lost 0 bases, and 5 bases lay between the germline ends. The CDR3 region is CASSMLNTEAFF. CDR3 bases: TGTGCCAGCAGCATGTTGAACACTGAAGCTTTCTTT.

The V call is TRBV30, the J call TRBJ1-1; weak D call: TRBD1 (5 bases). Trimming pared 4 bases from V and 2 bases from J, leaving 17 bases between. The germline gives CDR1 GTSNPN, CDR2 SVGIG (reference sequence). The CDR3 is made up of 15 amino acids. CDR3 amino acids: CAWIPPDRPNTEAFF. CDR3 DNA sequence: TGTGCCTGGATTCCCCCCGACAGACCTAACACTGAAGCTTTCTTT.

There are many counts of this clone. The rearrangement links TRBV28 to TRBJ2-3, with no clear D. From germline, CDR1 is MDHEN and CDR2 SYDVKM. The CDR3 loop spans 16 amino acids. With 4 bases removed from V and 4 bases from J, the gap between germline ends came to 18 bases. DNA of the CDR3: TGTGCCAGCAGTTCCCCCCTACAATGGGTCGCAGATACGCAGTATTTT. Its protein is CASSSPLQWVADTQYF.

V and J are TRBV19 and TRBJ1-5; no reliable D call. The V end lost 6 bases, the J end lost 0 bases, and 6 bases lay between the germline ends. The CDR3 spans 13 residues. Germline V gene sequence: CDR1 LNHDA, CDR2 SQIVND (reference sequence). The CDR3 here is CASSWDSNQPQHF. The DNA for the CDR3 is TGTGCCAGTAGCTGGGATAGCAATCAGCCCCAGCATTTT.

The rearrangement uses TRBV6-5 and TRBJ1-1, with TRBD1 matching over 9 bases. Per germline, CDR1 MNHEY and CDR2 SVGAGI. With 8 bases clipped from V and 3 bases from J, the junction kept 13 bases outside the gene matches. This CDR3 contains 16 residues. CDR3 protein: CASCLGQGTRDTEAFF. The CDR3 DNA reads TGTGCCAGCTGTTTGGGACAGGGCACCAGGGACACTGAAGCTTTCTTT.

The table lists this clone with a count of one. The V gene is TRBV28, the J gene TRBJ2-5, with 7 bases lining up with TRBD1. Trimming at V came to 7 bases and at J to 1 base, leaving 9 bases not matched to a gene. The CDR3 extends over 15 amino acids. Germline V gives CDR1 MDHEN, CDR2 SYDVKM. CDR3 in DNA: TGTGCCAGCATCATTACAGGGGCTGGCCAAGAGACCCAGTACTTC. It yields the protein CASIITGAGQETQYF.

The chain is built from TRBV28 and TRBJ2-7, with D possibly TRBD2 on 5 matching bases. The CDR3 loop spans 12 amino acids. Trimming removed 8 bases at V and 4 bases at J, with 12 bases between. Germline V gene lookup returns CDR1 MDHEN and CDR2 SYDVKM. CDR3 in DNA: TGTGCCAGCGGGGAGAGGGTATACGAGCAGTACTTC. Translating gives CASGERVYEQYF.